The clone carrying this T cell receptor (beta chain) was counted a single time. Its target is unknown. This sample stems from a study of blood T cells in healthy people across ages. Study observations and caveats: The fall in TCR beta diversity per million T cells was roughly linear with age. Diversity was estimated from one million T cells, and these estimates were considered underestimates.

Primers used in a second PCR of roughly 6 to 11 cycles were a sample-barcoded 5' primer and a J-beta primer mix. One entry per CDR3 protein results from TCRdb running MiXCR on the 5' RACE reads. The table has about 2 million distinct CDR3 sequences, 49% seen once. This CDR3 comprises 14 residues. Trimming removed 5 bases from V and 11 bases from J; junction bases left unmatched: 10. Germline CDR1 and CDR2: SQVTM and ANQGSEA. RNA extraction gave at least 5.5 micrograms of total RNA per sample. The chain combines TRBV29-1 with TRBJ2-5, with 14 bases identical to TRBD2. Material for sequencing was blood. This TCR was recovered from a woman between 40 and 55 years old in good health. The DNA for the CDR3 is TGCAGCGTTAGGACTAGCGGGAGGTACAATGAGCAGTACTTC. It yields the protein CSVRTSGRYNEQYF.